What follows are 7 T cell receptor beta chains derived from one specimen sequenced in a study of brain metastases from non-small cell lung cancer. Data came from immunoSEQ multiplex PCR; TCRdb stores just in-frame clones and leaves some out. The table lists fewer than 2,000 clones, approximately 80% of them singletons. The specimen sequenced was primary lung tumor tissue. These receptors came from a donor at least 40 years old with non-small cell lung cancer.

This chain connects TRBV28 to TRBJ2-5; no clear D gene. Looked up from germline, CDR1 is MDHEN and CDR2 is SYDVKM. The V end was cut by 1 base, the J end by 1 base, with 13 bases between. The CDR3 contains 16 residues. CDR3: CASSLSWAERQETQYF. CDR3 DNA: TGTGCCAGCAGTTTATCCTGGGCCGAGCGCCAAGAGACCCAGTACTTC.

Only one count was recorded for this clone. The CDR3 nucleotides read TGTGCCAGCAGCTGGTCCCCCGGAGGTATTAATGAGCAGTTCTTC. Translation gives CASSWSPGGINEQFF. This chain uses TRBV7-9 with TRBJ2-1; possibly TRBD2 for D (5 bases). CDR3 length equals 15 residues. Germline V CDR1 and CDR2: SEHNR, FQNEAQ (reference sequence). The germline V and J ends were trimmed by 4 bases and 7 bases, with 17 bases remaining between them.

This clone was found a few times. This sequence joins TRBV5-1 and TRBJ2-5, with no clear D. This CDR3 contains 15 residues. Trimming cost V 3 bases and J 4 bases, with 16 bases left between them. CDR1 is SGHRS, CDR2 YFSETQ, per germline. This CDR3 reads CASSSPDFLGETQYF. The DNA for the CDR3 is TGCGCCAGCAGCTCCCCGGATTTTCTGGGAGAGACCCAGTACTTC.

The CDR3 nucleotides are TGTGCCAGCAGCTTAGGTACAGGGGCGGCTGAAGCTTTCTTT. It codes for CASSLGTGAAEAFF. V usage is TRBV7-9 and J usage is TRBJ1-1; 7 bases match TRBD1. In germline, CDR1 is SEHNR, CDR2 FQNEAQ (reference sequence). The CDR3 loop spans 14 amino acids. Trimming cost V 1 base and J 6 bases; bases outside gene matches: 5. Combining the CDR3 with reference TRBV7-9 and TRBJ1-1 gives the whole variable domain DTGVSQNPRHKITKRGQNVTFRCDPISEHNRLYWYRQTLGQGPEFLTYFQNEAQLEKSRLLSDRFSAERPKGSFSTLEIQRTEQGDSAMYLCASSLGTGAAEAFFGQGTRLTVV.

The chain employs TRBV24-1 and TRBJ2-1, with 9 bases identical to TRBD2. The CDR3 is made up of 12 amino acids. CDR1 is KGHDR, CDR2 SFDVKD, per germline. V trimming: 1 base; J trimming: 12 bases; junction bases outside the gene matches: 0. The DNA for the CDR3 is TGTGCCACCAGTGATTTAGCGGGGGGGCAGTTCTTC. Translated: CATSDLAGGQFF.

This chain connects TRBV5-1 to TRBJ2-6, with TRBD1 matching 7 bases. CDR3 length: 17 residues. Trimming removed 2 bases from V and 0 bases from J; junction bases left unmatched: 5. CDR1 and CDR2 (germline): SGHRS, YFSETQ. The CDR3: CASSFGTAPSGANVLTF. The DNA of the CDR3 is TGCGCCAGCAGCTTCGGGACAGCTCCCTCTGGGGCCAACGTCCTGACTTTC.

The chain joins TRBV7-3 to TRBJ2-3; maybe TRBD2 (5 bases). Germline lookup yields CDR1 SGHTA and CDR2 FQGTGA. Trimming stripped 1 base from V and 3 bases from J, with 14 bases between. The CDR3 sequence is 16 residues long. The CDR3 sequence is CASSLSPRGLTDTQYF. For the CDR3, the DNA is TGTGCCAGCAGCTTAAGCCCCCGGGGATTAACAGATACGCAGTATTTT.